One sample yielded the 26 T cell receptor beta chains listed below, sequenced in a study of cytomegalovirus exposure and HLA in healthy donors. Primers: 60 Vbeta forward and 13 Jbeta reverse. Clones were read by immunoSEQ multiplex PCR, and TCRdb kept only the in-frame ones, dropping some. The sample yields some 80,000 clones, 60% to 85% seen once. The sample consisted of PBMCs. These receptor sequences come from a man aged 18 to 29 in good health and CMV-seropositive.

The chain links TRBV7-2 to TRBJ1-1; no clear D gene. CDR3 length equals 12 residues. The V end lost 2 bases, the J end lost 5 bases, and 6 bases lay between the germline ends. Germline assignment: CDR1 SGHTA and CDR2 FQGNSA. CDR3 in DNA: TGTGCCAGCAGCTTATCGGGGACTGAAGCTTTCTTT. Its protein is CASSLSGTEAFF.

This sequence joins TRBV28 and TRBJ2-1; 10 bases fit TRBD1. The CDR3 has 14 residues. Per germline, CDR1 MDHEN and CDR2 SYDVKM. The J segment lost 5 bases and the V segment lost 8 bases, leaving 6 bases of the junction unmatched. The CDR3 nucleotides are TGTGCCAGCGCGGGACAGGGGCCCGACAATGAGCAGTTCTTC. Translating gives CASAGQGPDNEQFF.

This rearrangement joins TRBV28 to TRBJ2-1; 8 bases align to TRBD2. V trimming: 5 bases; J trimming: 0 bases; junction bases outside the gene matches: 9. CDR3 length equals 17 residues. Germline CDR1 is MDHEN and CDR2 is SYDVKM. CDR3 coding DNA: TGTGCCAGCAGTCTAGCTAGCGGGCCAAGCTCCTACAATGAGCAGTTCTTC. Amino acids: CASSLASGPSSYNEQFF.

V gene TRBV27 combines with J gene TRBJ1-1, with TRBD1 as a possible D gene (5 bases). V lost 7 bases to trimming and J lost 4 bases, with 13 bases between them. Germline loops: CDR1 MNHEY, CDR2 SMNVEV (reference sequence). There are 13 residues in the CDR3. CDR3 nucleotide sequence: TGTGCCAGCAAAACAGGTGTCAGCACTGAAGCTTTCTTT. Encoded protein: CASKTGVSTEAFF.

This sequence joins TRBV27 and TRBJ2-7; 11 bases line up with TRBD1. V gave up 8 bases and J gave up 3 bases; unmatched junction bases: 3. Germline CDR1 and CDR2: MNHEY and SMNVEV (reference sequence). This CDR3 is built from 13 residues. In DNA form, the CDR3 reads TGTGCCAGCGGGGACAGGGGGTTCTACGAGCAGTACTTC. This gives the protein CASGDRGFYEQYF.

This clone was recorded a few times. The V gene is TRBV6-6, the J gene TRBJ2-7; 8 bases are a match to TRBD1. Germline assignment: CDR1 MNHNY and CDR2 SVGAGI (reference sequence). The junction had 6 bases not matched to a gene; V was cut back by 6 bases and J by 2 bases. This CDR3 region has 14 residues. The CDR3 DNA reads as TGTGCCAGCAGGCTCACAGGGGGAGCCTACGAGCAGTACTTC. Its protein product is CASRLTGGAYEQYF.

The chain carries TRBV28 and TRBJ1-4, with D unclear. In germline, CDR1 is MDHEN, CDR2 SYDVKM. V shed 2 bases and J shed 4 bases, with 8 bases lying between them. The CDR3 is made up of 14 amino acids. The CDR3 DNA reads TGTGCCAGCAGTTTAATCGGTAGTAATGAAAAACTGTTTTTT. Amino acids: CASSLIGSNEKLFF.

V and J are TRBV29-1 and TRBJ2-1, with D maybe TRBD1 (6 bases). Looked up from germline, CDR1 is SQVTM and CDR2 is ANQGSEA. This CDR3 spans 14 amino acids. The V and J ends lost 4 bases and 0 bases respectively, with 10 bases between them. The DNA for the CDR3 is TGCAGCGTTGCAGGGGATAACTCCTACAATGAGCAGTTCTTC. Translated, it gives CSVAGDNSYNEQFF.

The chain joins TRBV6-5 to TRBJ2-5; TRBD1 matches 9 bases. The DNA end is a closer match to TRBJ2-7, so the J assignment may be wrong. CDR1 and CDR2 (germline): MNHEY, SVGAGI. The CDR3 has 15 residues. This CDR3 is CASSLAGQGSYEQYF. CDR3 bases: TGTGCCAGCAGTCTTGCTGGACAGGGGTCCTACGAGCAGTACTTC.

The chain couples TRBV28 to TRBJ2-5, with a weak D call TRBD1 (6 bases). Looked up from germline, CDR1 is MDHEN and CDR2 is SYDVKM. V was trimmed by 2 bases and J by 5 bases, leaving 9 bases between them. The CDR3 has 13 residues. For the CDR3, the DNA is TGTGCCAGCAGTTTAGAGGGGGAGGAGACCCAGTACTTC. It is translated as CASSLEGEETQYF.

The chain combines TRBV18 with TRBJ1-1; TRBD1 matches at 7 bases. CDR3 length equals 13 residues. The V gene's germline CDR1 is KGHSH and CDR2 LQKENI. V trimming: 6 bases; J trimming: 2 bases; junction bases outside the gene matches: 3. The CDR3 is CASSWDRNTEAFF. The CDR3 DNA is TGTGCCAGCTCCTGGGACAGAAACACTGAAGCTTTCTTT.

In this sample, this clone turned up a few times. V usage is TRBV7-2 and J usage is TRBJ2-3, with TRBD2 matching 13 bases. Germline values: CDR1 SGHTA, CDR2 FQGNSA. The CDR3 has 16 residues. J was trimmed by 4 bases and V by 5 bases; bases with no gene match: 6. DNA for the CDR3: TGTGCCAGCAGCCCCTGGACTAGCGGGAGACCAGATACGCAGTATTTT. It codes for CASSPWTSGRPDTQYF. The entire variable domain, with the rest obtained from reference TRBV7-2 and TRBJ2-3, is as follows: GAGVSQSPSNKVTEKGKDVELRCDPISGHTALYWYRQSLGQGLEFLIYFQGNSAPDKSGLPSDRFSAERTGGSVSTLTIQRTQQEDSAVYLCASSPWTSGRPDTQYFGPGTRLTVL.

CDR3 DNA sequence: TGTGCCAGCAGCCAACTCAAAGGTCGCGGGAGGGCCGATGAGCAGTTCTTC. This codes for CASSQLKGRGRADEQFF. This sequence joins TRBV4-2 and TRBJ2-1, with 9 bases aligning to TRBD2. Germline V gene sequence: CDR1 LGHNA, CDR2 YNFKEQ. V trimming: 2 bases; J trimming: 8 bases; junction bases outside the gene matches: 13. This CDR3 region has 17 residues.

The CDR3 DNA reads as TGTGCCAGTAGTATAGGCCAGGGACAGGGGGCCACCCTCGGCTCCTACGAGCAGTACTTC. Amino acids: CASSIGQGQGATLGSYEQYF. The V gene is TRBV19, the J gene TRBJ2-7; 12 nucleotides align to TRBD1. The V gene's germline CDR1 is LNHDA and CDR2 SQIVND (reference sequence). The ends lost 1 base at V and 0 bases at J; junction bases unmatched: 13. CDR3 size: 20 residues.

The CDR3 spells CSAKTGDAEKLFF. In DNA, the CDR3 is TGCAGCGCTAAGACAGGGGACGCTGAAAAACTGTTTTTT. This rearrangement joins TRBV29-1 to TRBJ1-4, with TRBD1 identical over 8 bases. This CDR3 has 13 residues. Trimming removed 7 bases from V and 7 bases from J; junction bases left unmatched: 8. Germline loops: CDR1 SQVTM, CDR2 ANQGSEA.

The chain carries TRBV5-4 and TRBJ2-7; 9 bases align to TRBD2. The CDR3 spans 17 residues. Looked up from germline, CDR1 is SGHNT and CDR2 is YYREEE (reference sequence). V shed 3 bases, J shed 1 base, and the junction held 11 bases outside the gene matches. DNA for the CDR3: TGTGCCAGCAGCTCCGGGCGGGGACTAGCCAAATCCTACGAGCAGTACTTC. Its protein is CASSSGRGLAKSYEQYF.

The V gene is TRBV10-2, the J gene TRBJ2-7, with 7 bases fitting TRBD2. Germline trimming cut 7 bases from V and 3 bases from J; bases unmatched to any gene: 9. CDR3 length: 14 residues. Germline CDR1 is WSHSY and CDR2 is SAAADI. The CDR3 sequence is CASIASGGGYEQYF. The DNA of the CDR3 is TGCGCCAGCATTGCTAGCGGAGGAGGCTACGAGCAGTACTTC.

This clone was found a few times. The chain uses TRBV5-1 and TRBJ1-2; no firm D call. Trimming took 2 bases from V and 2 from J, leaving 7 bases between them. Germline CDR1 SGHRS, CDR2 YFSETQ. This CDR3 region has 13 residues. The CDR3 bases are TGCGCCAGCAGCTTACAGATCAACTATGGCTACACCTTC. Translating it yields CASSLQINYGYTF.

The J gene is TRBJ2-3, the V gene TRBV18; no firm D call. Germline CDR1 is KGHSH and CDR2 is LQKENI. Trimming removed 2 bases from V and 7 bases from J, with 7 bases in between. The CDR3 is 12 amino acids. CDR3 residues: CASSPFSYTQYF. The CDR3 DNA follows: TGTGCCAGCTCACCATTCTCGTATACGCAGTATTTT.

J is TRBJ2-2 and V is TRBV5-1; tentative D call: TRBD2 (6 bases). Deletions cut 6 bases from V and 0 bases from J, with 15 bases between. Germline loops: CDR1 SGHRS, CDR2 YFSETQ. The CDR3 is 16 amino acids. CDR3 region: CASNALSGANTGELFF. CDR3 bases: TGCGCCAGCAACGCCCTTAGCGGAGCGAACACCGGGGAGCTGTTTTTT.

V usage is TRBV7-9 and J usage is TRBJ2-2; perhaps TRBD1 as D (6 bases). Germline-derived CDR1 and CDR2 are SEHNR and FQNEAQ (reference sequence). The CDR3 contains 16 residues. V lost 5 bases to trimming and J lost 6 bases, with 19 bases between them. The DNA of the CDR3 is TGTGCCAGCAGCCGCATCCCGGGACACAGGTCCGGGGAGCTGTTTTTT. Amino acids: CASSRIPGHRSGELFF.

The J gene is TRBJ2-5, the V gene TRBV9, with D perhaps matching TRBD1 (5 bases). Germline CDR1 and CDR2: SGDLS and YYNGEE. There are 13 residues in the CDR3. V was pared by 0 bases and J by 4 bases, with 7 bases between. CDR3 protein: CASSVVGAETQYF. In DNA, the CDR3 is TGTGCCAGCAGCGTAGTAGGGGCAGAGACCCAGTACTTC.

V and J are TRBV2 and TRBJ2-7; possibly TRBD2 for D (5 bases). The CDR3 sequence is 13 residues long. Trimming took off 6 bases at V and 7 bases at J, with 16 bases between the two ends. Germline values: CDR1 SNHLY, CDR2 FYNNEI. This chain's CDR3 is CASRVESSGEQYF. The CDR3 DNA reads TGTGCCAGCAGGGTAGAGAGCTCGGGGGAGCAGTACTTC.

This chain joins TRBV5-1 and TRBJ2-7; 12 bases are shared with TRBD1. This CDR3 is 14 amino acids long. Germline CDR1 is SGHRS and CDR2 is YFSETQ. The trim removed 3 bases at V and 2 bases at J, leaving 0 bases unmatched. Here the CDR3 reads CASSWDRGPYEQYF. In DNA, the CDR3 is TGCGCCAGCAGCTGGGACAGGGGGCCCTACGAGCAGTACTTC.

The chain joins TRBV7-6 to TRBJ2-3, with 11 bases fitting TRBD2. The CDR3 sequence is 16 residues long. The junction had 2 bases not matched to a gene; V was cut back by 1 base and J by 2 bases. Germline V gene data show CDR1 as SGHVS and CDR2 as FNYEAQ. For the CDR3, the DNA is TGTGCCAGCAGCTTAGTACTAGCGGGAGCCACAGATACGCAGTATTTT. Translation gives CASSLVLAGATDTQYF.

In its sample, this clone was seen a few times. The chain uses TRBV4-1 and TRBJ2-1, with D perhaps matching TRBD2 (7 bases). The CDR3 covers 16 residues. Germline assignment: CDR1 MGHRA and CDR2 YSYEKL. V lost 6 bases and J 2 bases, leaving 17 bases between the germline ends. In DNA form, the CDR3 reads TGCGCCAGCAGGGGGGCGCTAGCGGAAACCTACAATGAGCAGTTCTTC. It specifies CASRGALAETYNEQFF.